This T cell receptor (beta chain) derives from a study of regulatory and conventional T cells in RAG deficiency. Regarding the study as a whole: Shannon entropy was markedly lower and Simpson indices higher in RAG-deficient patients than control T-cell subsets. In Omenn syndrome, Treg and Tconv repertoires overlapped >75%.

V dropped 3 bases and J dropped 6 bases, with 10 bases sitting between them. This CDR3 has 13 residues. CDR1 and CDR2 (germline): MNHEY, SMNVEV (reference sequence). Sequencing was performed with immunoSEQ multiplex PCR; in TCRdb, only in-frame clones are kept and a portion is missing. The profile shows about 10,000 clones, roughly 90% of them singletons. The sorted regulatory T cells were CD4+, CD25-high and CD127-low, with genomic DNA sequenced. Comments on this clone: Antigen unknown.

These data were also filed under a second study, of regulatory T cells. From that study: The primer mix had 52 TRBV and 13 TRBJ primers.

The chain joins TRBV27 to TRBJ2-3; D gene unclear. This TCR came from a human donor in good health. Sequenced: Tregs sorted from blood. Written as DNA, the CDR3 is TGTGCCAGCAGTTTTTCGTGGGCGGATACGCAGTATTTT. This codes for CASSFSWADTQYF.